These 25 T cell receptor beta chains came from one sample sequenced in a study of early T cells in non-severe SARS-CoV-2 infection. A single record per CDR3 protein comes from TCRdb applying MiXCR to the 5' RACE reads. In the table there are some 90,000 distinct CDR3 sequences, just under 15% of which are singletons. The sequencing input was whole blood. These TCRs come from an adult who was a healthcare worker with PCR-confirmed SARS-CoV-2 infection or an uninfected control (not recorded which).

CDR3 DNA: TGCGCCAGCAGCTTGGTGGGACAGAACTACGAGCAGTACTTC. Protein: CASSLVGQNYEQYF. V usage is TRBV5-1 and J usage is TRBJ2-7; 7 bases line up with TRBD1. V shed 0 bases, J shed 3 bases, and the junction held 3 bases outside the gene matches. This CDR3 spans 14 amino acids. CDR1 and CDR2 from the germline V gene are SGHRS and YFSETQ. Supplemented by reference TRBV5-1 and TRBJ2-7, the full variable domain reads KAGVTQTPRYLIKTRGQQVTLSCSPISGHRSVSWYQQTPGQGLQFLFEYFSETQRNKGNFPGRFSGRQFSNSRSEMNVSTLELGDSALYLCASSLVGQNYEQYFGPGTRLTVT.

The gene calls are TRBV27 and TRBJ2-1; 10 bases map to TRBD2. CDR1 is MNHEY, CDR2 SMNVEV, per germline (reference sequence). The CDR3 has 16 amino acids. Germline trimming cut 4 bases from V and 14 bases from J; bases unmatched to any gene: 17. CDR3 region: CASSSLASGSIYNKFF. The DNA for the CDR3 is TGTGCCAGCAGTTCCTTGGCTAGCGGGAGTATCTATAATAAGTTCTTC.

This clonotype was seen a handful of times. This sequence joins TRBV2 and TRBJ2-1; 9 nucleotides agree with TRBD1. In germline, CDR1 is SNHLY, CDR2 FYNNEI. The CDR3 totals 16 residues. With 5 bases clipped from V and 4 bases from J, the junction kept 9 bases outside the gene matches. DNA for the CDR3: TGTGCCAGCAGTAGAACCGGGACAGGGATTTACAATGAGCAGTTCTTC. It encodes CASSRTGTGIYNEQFF.

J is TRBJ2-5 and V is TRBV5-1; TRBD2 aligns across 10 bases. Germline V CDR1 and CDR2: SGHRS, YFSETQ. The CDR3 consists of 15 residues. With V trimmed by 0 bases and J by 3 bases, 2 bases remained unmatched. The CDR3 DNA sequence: TGCGCCAGCAGCTTGGGGCTAGCGGGAGAAGAGACCCAGTACTTC. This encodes CASSLGLAGEETQYF.

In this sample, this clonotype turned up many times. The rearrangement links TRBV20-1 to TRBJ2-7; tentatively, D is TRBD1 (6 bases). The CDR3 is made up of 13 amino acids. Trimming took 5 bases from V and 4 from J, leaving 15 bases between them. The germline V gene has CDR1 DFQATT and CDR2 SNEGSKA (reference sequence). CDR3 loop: CSARQEVTYEQYF. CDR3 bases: TGCAGTGCTCGACAGGAGGTGACTTACGAGCAGTACTTC.

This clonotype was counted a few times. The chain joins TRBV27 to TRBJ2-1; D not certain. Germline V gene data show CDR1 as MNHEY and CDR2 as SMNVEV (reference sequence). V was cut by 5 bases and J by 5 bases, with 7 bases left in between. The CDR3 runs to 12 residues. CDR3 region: CASSPLNNEQFF. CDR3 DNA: TGTGCCAGCAGTCCGCTCAACAATGAGCAGTTCTTC.

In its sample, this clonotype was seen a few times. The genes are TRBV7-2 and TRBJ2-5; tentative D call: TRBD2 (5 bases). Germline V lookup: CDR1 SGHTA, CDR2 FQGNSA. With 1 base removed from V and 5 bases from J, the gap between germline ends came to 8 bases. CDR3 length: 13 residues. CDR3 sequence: CASSLGSGETQYF. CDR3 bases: TGTGCCAGCAGCTTAGGGAGCGGTGAGACCCAGTACTTC.

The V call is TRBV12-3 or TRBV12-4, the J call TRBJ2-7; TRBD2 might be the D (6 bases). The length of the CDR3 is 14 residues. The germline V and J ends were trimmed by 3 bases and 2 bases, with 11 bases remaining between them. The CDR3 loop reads CASSLRGGPYEQYF. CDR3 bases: TGTGCCAGCAGTTTGCGGGGCGGCCCCTACGAGCAGTACTTC.

The CDR3 DNA sequence: TGCAGCGTTGACGCGGGGGCGCTGAACACTGAAGCTTTCTTT. It specifies CSVDAGALNTEAFF. The V call is TRBV29-1, the J call TRBJ1-1, with D possibly TRBD1 on 6 matching bases. Trimming pared 3 bases from V and 0 bases from J, leaving 11 bases between. This CDR3 has 14 residues. Germline V gives CDR1 SQVTM, CDR2 ANQGSEA.

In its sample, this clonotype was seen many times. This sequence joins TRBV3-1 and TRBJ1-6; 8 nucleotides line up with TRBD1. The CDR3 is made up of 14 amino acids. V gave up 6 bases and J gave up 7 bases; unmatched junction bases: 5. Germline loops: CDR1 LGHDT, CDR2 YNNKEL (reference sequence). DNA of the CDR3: TGTGCCAGCAGGCGCGGACAGGGAAATTCACCCCTCCACTTT. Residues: CASRRGQGNSPLHF.

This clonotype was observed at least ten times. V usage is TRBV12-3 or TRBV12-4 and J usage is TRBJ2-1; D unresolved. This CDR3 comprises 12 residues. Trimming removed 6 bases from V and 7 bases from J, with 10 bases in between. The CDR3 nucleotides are TGTGCCAGCAGCCCTAACCGGAATGAGCAGTTCTTC. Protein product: CASSPNRNEQFF.

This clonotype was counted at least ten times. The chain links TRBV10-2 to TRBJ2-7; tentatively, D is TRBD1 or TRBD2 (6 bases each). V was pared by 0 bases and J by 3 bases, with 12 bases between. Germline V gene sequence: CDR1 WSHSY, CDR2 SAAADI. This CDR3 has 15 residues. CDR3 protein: CASSESGGPFYEQYF. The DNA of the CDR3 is TGCGCCAGCAGTGAGTCGGGGGGCCCTTTCTACGAGCAGTACTTC.

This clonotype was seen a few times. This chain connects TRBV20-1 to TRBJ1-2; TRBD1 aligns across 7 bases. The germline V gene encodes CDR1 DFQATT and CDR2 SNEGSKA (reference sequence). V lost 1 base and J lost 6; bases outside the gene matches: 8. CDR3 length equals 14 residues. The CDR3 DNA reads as TGCAGTGCTAGAGGCCCACAGGGGAGGCATGGCTACACCTTC. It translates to CSARGPQGRHGYTF.

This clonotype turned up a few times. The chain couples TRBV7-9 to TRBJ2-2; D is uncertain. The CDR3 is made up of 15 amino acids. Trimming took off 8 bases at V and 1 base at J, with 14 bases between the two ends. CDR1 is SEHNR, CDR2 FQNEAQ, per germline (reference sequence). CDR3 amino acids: CASVLDGRNTGELFF. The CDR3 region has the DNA TGTGCCAGCGTCCTAGACGGACGGAACACCGGGGAGCTGTTTTTT.

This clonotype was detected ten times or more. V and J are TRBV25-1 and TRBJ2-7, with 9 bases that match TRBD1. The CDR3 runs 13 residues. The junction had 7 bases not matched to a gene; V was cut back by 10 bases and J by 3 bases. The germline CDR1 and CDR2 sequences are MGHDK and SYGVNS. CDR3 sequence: CATWDREGYEQYF. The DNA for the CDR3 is TGTGCCACCTGGGACAGGGAAGGCTACGAGCAGTACTTC.

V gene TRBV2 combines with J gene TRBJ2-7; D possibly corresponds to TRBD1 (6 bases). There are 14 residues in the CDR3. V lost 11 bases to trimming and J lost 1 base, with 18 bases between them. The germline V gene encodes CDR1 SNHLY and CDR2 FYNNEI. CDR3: CAGQSGDNSYEQYF. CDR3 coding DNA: TGTGCCGGCCAATCCGGGGACAATTCCTACGAGCAGTACTTC.

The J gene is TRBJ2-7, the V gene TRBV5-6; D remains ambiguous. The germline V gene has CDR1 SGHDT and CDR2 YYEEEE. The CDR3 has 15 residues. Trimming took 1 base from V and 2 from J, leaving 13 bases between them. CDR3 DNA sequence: TGTGCCAGCAGCTTGTTCGGGCGGAGAGCCTACGAGCAGTACTTC. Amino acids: CASSLFGRRAYEQYF. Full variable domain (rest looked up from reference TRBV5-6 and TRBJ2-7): DAGVTQSPTHLIKTRGQQVTLRCSPKSGHDTVSWYQQALGQGPQFIFQYYEEEERQRGNFPDRFSGHQFPNYSSELNVNALLLGDSALYLCASSLFGRRAYEQYFGPGTRLTVT.

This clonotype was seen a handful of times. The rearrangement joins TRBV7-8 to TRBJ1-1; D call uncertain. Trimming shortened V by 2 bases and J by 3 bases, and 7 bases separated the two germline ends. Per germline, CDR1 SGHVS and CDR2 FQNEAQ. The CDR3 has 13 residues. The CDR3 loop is CASSLSWDTEAFF. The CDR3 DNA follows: TGTGCCAGCAGCTTATCTTGGGACACTGAAGCTTTCTTT.

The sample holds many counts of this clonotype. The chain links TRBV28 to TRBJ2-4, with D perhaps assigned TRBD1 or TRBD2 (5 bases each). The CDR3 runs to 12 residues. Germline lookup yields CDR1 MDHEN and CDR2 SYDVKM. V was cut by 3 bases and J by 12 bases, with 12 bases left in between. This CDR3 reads CASSFSGRNQYF. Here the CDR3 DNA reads TGTGCCAGCAGTTTCTCGGGACGCAATCAGTACTTC.

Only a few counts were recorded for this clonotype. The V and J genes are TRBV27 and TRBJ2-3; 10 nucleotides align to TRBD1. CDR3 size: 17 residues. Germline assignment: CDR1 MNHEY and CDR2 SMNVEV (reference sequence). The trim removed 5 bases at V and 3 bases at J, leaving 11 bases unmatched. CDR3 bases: TGTGCCAGCAGTCCCGGCCGCCGGGACAGGGGTACAGATACGCAGTATTTT. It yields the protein CASSPGRRDRGTDTQYF.

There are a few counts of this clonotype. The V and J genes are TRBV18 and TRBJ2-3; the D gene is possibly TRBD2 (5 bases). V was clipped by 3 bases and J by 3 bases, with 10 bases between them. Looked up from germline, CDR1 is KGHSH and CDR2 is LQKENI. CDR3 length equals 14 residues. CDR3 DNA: TGTGCCAGCTCACCCGTACGGGATACAGATACGCAGTATTTT. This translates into CASSPVRDTDTQYF. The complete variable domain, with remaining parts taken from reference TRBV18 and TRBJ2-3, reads NAGVMQNPRHLVRRRGQEARLRCSPMKGHSHVYWYRQLPEEGLKFMVYLQKENIIDESGMPKERFSAEFPKEGPSILRIQQVVRGDSAAYFCASSPVRDTDTQYFGPGTRLTVL.

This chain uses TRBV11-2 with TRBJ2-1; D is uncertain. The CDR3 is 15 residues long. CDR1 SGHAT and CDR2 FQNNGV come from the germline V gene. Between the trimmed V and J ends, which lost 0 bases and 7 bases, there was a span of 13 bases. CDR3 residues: CASSLEGGYHNEQFF. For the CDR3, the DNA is TGTGCCAGCAGCTTAGAGGGTGGCTACCATAATGAGCAGTTCTTC.

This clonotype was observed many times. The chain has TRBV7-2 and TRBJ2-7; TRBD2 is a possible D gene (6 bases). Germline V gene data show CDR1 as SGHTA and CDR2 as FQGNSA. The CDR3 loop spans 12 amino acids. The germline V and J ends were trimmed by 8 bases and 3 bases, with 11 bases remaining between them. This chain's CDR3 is CASEGGVYEQYF. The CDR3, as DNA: TGTGCCAGCGAAGGAGGGGTCTACGAGCAGTACTTC. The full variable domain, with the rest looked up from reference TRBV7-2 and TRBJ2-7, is GAGVSQSPSNKVTEKGKDVELRCDPISGHTALYWYRQSLGQGLEFLIYFQGNSAPDKSGLPSDRFSAERTGGSVSTLTIQRTQQEDSAVYLCASEGGVYEQYFGPGTRLTVT.

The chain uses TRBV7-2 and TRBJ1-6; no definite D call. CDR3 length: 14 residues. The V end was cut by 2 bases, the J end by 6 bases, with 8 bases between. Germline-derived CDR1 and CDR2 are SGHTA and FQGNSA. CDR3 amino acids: CASSLSVINSPLHF. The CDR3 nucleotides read TGTGCCAGCAGCTTATCGGTTATTAATTCACCCCTCCACTTT. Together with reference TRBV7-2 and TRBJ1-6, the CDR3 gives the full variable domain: GAGVSQSPSNKVTEKGKDVELRCDPISGHTALYWYRQSLGQGLEFLIYFQGNSAPDKSGLPSDRFSAERTGGSVSTLTIQRTQQEDSAVYLCASSLSVINSPLHFGNGTRLTVT.

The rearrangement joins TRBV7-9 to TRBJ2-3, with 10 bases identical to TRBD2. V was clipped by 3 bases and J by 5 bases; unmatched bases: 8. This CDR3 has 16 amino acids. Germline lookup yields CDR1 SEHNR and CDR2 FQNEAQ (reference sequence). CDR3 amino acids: CASSLPSKREGDTQYF. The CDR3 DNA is TGTGCCAGCAGCTTGCCGTCCAAGCGGGAGGGAGATACGCAGTATTTT.